The clone carrying this T cell receptor beta chain turned up a few times. The data stem from a study of blood T cell repertoires in COVID-19. On the study more broadly: Samples came from the United States, Italy and Spain, spanning acute and convalescent COVID-19.

Original handling: From reference gene primer amplification, estimates of nucleated cell counts were derived. Data came from immunoSEQ multiplex PCR; TCRdb stores just in-frame clones and leaves some out. From that table come the V and J calls and clone size; the DNA was used to work out D and trimming. The sample records some 150,000 clones, 65% to 90% being singletons. Cohorts were determined from participant-reported clinical history. CDR1 and CDR2 (germline): SNHLY, FYNNEI. V lost 5 bases, J lost 0 bases, and 9 bases stayed unmatched. The CDR3 extends over 17 amino acids. The sequence came from a man aged 50 or older who had recovered from COVID-19. Sequences were obtained from PBMCs or T cells enriched from blood (not recorded which). The chain combines TRBV2 with TRBJ2-4; 8 bases agree with TRBD2. The CDR3 reads CASSITGGLLAKNIQYF. The CDR3 DNA reads TGTGCCAGCAGTATAACGGGGGGGCTACTAGCCAAAAACATTCAGTACTTC.